The rows below give T cell receptor beta chains drawn from one sample of a study of shared clonotypes between healthy human individuals. Repertoires were generated with immunoSEQ multiplex PCR, while TCRdb's copy carries only in-frame clones and drops some. The sample includes approximately 2,000,000 clones, approximately 90% seen only once; the top ten take more than 0.35%. Input material: naive CD4+ T cells from PBMCs. The receptors come from a man younger than 30 in good health. Some clones in this sample may be carry-over from other donors' samples. Each CDR3 is given with its conserved first and last residue. The D gene is left open where the match is weak. Not all rows give a size; the values are once, few, many and, for expanded clones, a class.

J gene | D gene | clone size | V gene | CDR3 DNA | CDR3 protein
TRBJ2-1 | NA | few | TRBV5-1 | TGCGCCAGCAGCGGCGGGAACTCCTACAATGAGCAGTTCTTC | CASSGGNSYNEQFF
TRBJ2-7 | NA | NA | TRBV7-2 | TGTGCCAGCAGCCAACCGGGCCGCTCCTACGAGCAGTACTTC | CASSQPGRSYEQYF
TRBJ1-1 | TRBD1 | NA | TRBV28 | TGTGCCAGCAACCTTAACACAGGGGAGGGCACTGAAGCTTTCTTT | CASNLNTGEGTEAFF
TRBJ1-4 | NA | few | TRBV20-1 | TGCAGCGCGGGAATTCTCGGGAAACTGTTTTTT | CSAGILGKLFF
TRBJ2-7 | TRBD2 | NA | TRBV7-9 | TGTGCCAGCAGCCCCCCTGGCGGGAGACCCGAGCAGTACTTC | CASSPPGGRPEQYF
TRBJ2-3 | NA | NA | TRBV7-9 | TGTGCCAGCAGCTCTTTCCGGCGCTTGGGGTTAGACAGCACAGATACGCAGTATTTT | CASSSFRRLGLDSTDTQYF
TRBJ1-4 | NA | NA | TRBV5-4 | TGTGCCAGCAGCCCACAGACAGCCGGAGGTGGAGAAAAACTGTTTTTT | CASSPQTAGGGEKLFF
TRBJ2-2 | NA | NA | TRBV19 | TGTGCCAGTACCGCCATAGCCCCCGGGGAGCTGTTTTTT | CASTAIAPGELFF
TRBJ2-5 | NA | NA | TRBV5-1 | TGCGCCAGCAGAGTGGGGGGACAAGAGACCCAGTACTTC | CASRVGGQETQYF
TRBJ2-3 | NA | NA | TRBV15 | TGTGCCACCAGCAGAGATCCTGTAGATACGCAGTATTTT | CATSRDPVDTQYF
TRBJ2-5 | NA | NA | TRBV2 | TGTGCCAGCATCAGGGGAGGGCCTCCGGAGACCCAGTACTTC | CASIRGGPPETQYF
TRBJ2-3 | NA | NA | TRBV7-8 | TGTGCCAGCAGCTTGATGAGGGAGGTGGCAGATACGCAGTATTTT | CASSLMREVADTQYF
TRBJ1-3 | NA | NA | TRBV15 | TGTGCCACCAGCAGAGATGGCTCTGGAAACACCATATATTTT | CATSRDGSGNTIYF
TRBJ2-7 | NA | NA | TRBV5-1 | TGCGCCAGCACCGCTATTGACGGGACCTCTCCCTACGAGCAGTACTTC | CASTAIDGTSPYEQYF
TRBJ2-7 | TRBD1 | NA | TRBV10-3 | TGTGCCATCAGTGACACAGGGGGAATCGCCGAGCAGTACTTC | CAISDTGGIAEQYF
TRBJ2-5 | NA | NA | TRBV5-1 | TGCGCCAGCAGCCGGGGGGCGGGTCAGCAAGAGACCCAGTACTTC | CASSRGAGQQETQYF
TRBJ1-2 | NA | NA | TRBV5-5 | TGTGCCAGCAGCCTGACGGCGGCCCTTACTAACTATGGCTACACCTTC | CASSLTAALTNYGYTF
TRBJ2-1 | TRBD2 | NA | TRBV4-1 | TGCGCCAGCAGCCAAGAGGGCACGGGAGGCCTCTACAATGAGCAGTTCTTC | CASSQEGTGGLYNEQFF
TRBJ2-1 | NA | NA | TRBV5-1 | TGCGCCAGCAGCCTGACGGGGAACAATGAGCAGTTCTTC | CASSLTGNNEQFF
TRBJ2-3 | NA | NA | TRBV12-5 | TGTGCTAGTGGTTTGGGAAATGTTTTGGGACTCACAGATACGCAGTATTTT | CASGLGNVLGLTDTQYF
TRBJ2-7 | NA | once | TRBV9 | TGTGCCAGCAGCGTAGGCTTGCCTAGCGCTCCCTACGAGCAGTACTTC | CASSVGLPSAPYEQYF
TRBJ2-1 | NA | NA | TRBV5-4 | TGTGCCAGCAGCTTGGCGTTGCTTGGCGATGAGCAGTTCTTC | CASSLALLGDEQFF
TRBJ2-2 | NA | NA | TRBV25-1 | TGTGCCAGCAGTGAGGGACAAAACACCGGGGAGCTGTTTTTT | CASSEGQNTGELFF
TRBJ1-1 | TRBD1 | NA | TRBV6-1 | TGTGCCAGCAGTTTCAGGGGGCAAGGCGCTGAAGCTTTCTTT | CASSFRGQGAEAFF
TRBJ2-3 | NA | NA | TRBV11-3 | TGTGCCAGCAGCTTAGTGTCAACTAGCACAGATACGCAGTATTTT | CASSLVSTSTDTQYF
TRBJ2-7 | NA | NA | TRBV28 | TGTGCCAGCAGTTTAGGACGTCTGTTAGAGCAGTACTTC | CASSLGRLLEQYF